The 5 T cell receptor beta chains listed next were all sequenced from one sample in a study of T cell responses to AZD1222 COVID-19 vaccine (dated by TCRdb to about 2021). The library relied on the immunoSEQ multiplex PCR assay. TCRdb took over this immuneACCESS table, retaining in-frame rearrangements with V and J assigned. Such tables are incomplete; in checked studies, under half of the missing clones stem from an unresolved V gene, and the remainder is unexplained. For this sample the table gives roughly 150,000 clones, of which about 87% were detected only once. The ten largest clones take up around 2.1% of the sample. Per the publication, the time point label means: baseline before first vaccination. The input for sequencing was peripheral blood, taken on day 0 of AZD1222 vaccination. These receptors came from an adult in good health.

Only one count was recorded for this clone. The chain uses TRBV9 and TRBJ1-6, with TRBD1 as a possible D gene (5 bases). The CDR3 loop spans 15 amino acids. From germline, CDR1 is SGDLS and CDR2 YYNGEE. The V end was cut by 0 bases, the J end by 7 bases, with 11 bases between. The CDR3: CASSVAGGGNSPLHF. CDR3 coding DNA: TGTGCCAGCAGCGTAGCCGGGGGGGGGAATTCACCCCTCCACTTT.

The V and J genes are TRBV30 and TRBJ1-1; no definite D call. This CDR3 has 14 amino acids. CDR1 is GTSNPN and CDR2 is SVGIG in the germline V gene (reference sequence). V lost 2 bases, J lost 5 bases, and 15 bases lay in between. CDR3 in amino acids: CAWSTLREGTEAFF. The DNA for the CDR3 is TGTGCCTGGAGTACACTTAGAGAGGGAACTGAAGCTTTCTTT. The full variable domain, with the rest looked up from reference TRBV30 and TRBJ1-1, is SQTIHQWPATLVQPVGSPLSLECTVEGTSNPNLYWYRQAAGRGLQLLFYSVGIGQISSEVPQNLSASRPQDRQFILSSKKLLLSDSGFYLCAWSTLREGTEAFFGQGTRLTVV.

V usage is TRBV10-3 and J usage is TRBJ1-6; no clear D gene. Trimming left V 2 bases short and J 14 bases short, with 16 bases between. CDR3 length: 14 amino acids. Germline V lookup: CDR1 ENHRY, CDR2 SYGVKD. The CDR3 protein is CAISEPGLDNSLHF. CDR3 nucleotides: TGTGCCATCAGTGAGCCCGGACTTGACAATTCCCTCCACTTT.

The chain is built from TRBV29-1 and TRBJ2-5; D is ambiguous. Trimming took off 6 bases at V and 2 bases at J, with 13 bases between the two ends. The germline V gene has CDR1 SQVTM and CDR2 ANQGSEA. This CDR3 is 13 amino acids long. CDR3 nucleotides: TGCAGCGTCGCCCGTTGGCCGCAAGAGACCCAGTACTTC. This sequence encodes CSVARWPQETQYF.

CDR3 in amino acids: CASSIDSGGQPQHF. CDR3 DNA: TGTGCCAGTAGTATAGATTCGGGCGGGCAGCCCCAGCATTTT. The gene calls are TRBV19 and TRBJ1-5; D uncertain. Germline V gives CDR1 LNHDA, CDR2 SQIVND (reference sequence). Deletions cut 0 bases from V and 7 bases from J, with 10 bases between. The CDR3 loop spans 14 amino acids.